Reported below is one T cell receptor beta chain. What it binds is unknown. TCRdb keeps only in-frame clones here, not all; method: immunoSEQ multiplex PCR. The sample holds fewer than 30,000 clones, 60% to 85% seen once. This sample is drawn from a study of vaccination effects on CD4 cells after COVID-19. ViraFEST used viral peptide pools to expand antigen-specific CD4+ T cells before sequencing. Following culture for under 12 days, CD4+ T cells were isolated. Testing of the vaccine recipients showed negative nucleocapsid antibodies and no prior SARS-CoV-2 infection. The specimen was CD4+ T cells from PBMCs cultured with HCoV-OC43 spike peptides, collected before COVID-19 vaccination. The sample's subset: HCoV-OC43 spike overlapping peptide pool stimulation. This clonotype was obtained from a human donor who received a COVID-19 vaccine.

The chain's CDR3 is CASSSSGGGGYNEQFF. The DNA for the CDR3 is TGCGCCAGCAGTAGTAGCGGTGGAGGGGGGTACAATGAGCAGTTCTTC. The chain combines TRBV5-1 with TRBJ2-1; D might be TRBD1 or TRBD2, each matching 6 bases. V was trimmed by 5 bases and J by 4 bases, leaving 19 bases between them. There are 16 residues in the CDR3. The germline gives CDR1 SGHRS, CDR2 YFSETQ.